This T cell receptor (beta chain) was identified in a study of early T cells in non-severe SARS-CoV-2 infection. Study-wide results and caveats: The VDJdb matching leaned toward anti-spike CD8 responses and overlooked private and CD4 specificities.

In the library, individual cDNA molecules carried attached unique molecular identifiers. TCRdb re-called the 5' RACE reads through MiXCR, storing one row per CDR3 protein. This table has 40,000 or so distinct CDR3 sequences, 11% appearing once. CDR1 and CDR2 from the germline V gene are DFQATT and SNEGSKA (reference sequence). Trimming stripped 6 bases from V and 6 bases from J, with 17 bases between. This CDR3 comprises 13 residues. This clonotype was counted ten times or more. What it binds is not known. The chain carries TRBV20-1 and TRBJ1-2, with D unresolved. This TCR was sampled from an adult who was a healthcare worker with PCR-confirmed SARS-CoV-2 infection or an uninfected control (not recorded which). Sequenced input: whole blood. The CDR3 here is CSASKGKADGYTF. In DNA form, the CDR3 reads TGCAGTGCCTCTAAGGGAAAGGCGGATGGCTACACCTTC.